These 25 T cell receptor beta chains were all obtained from the same sample, sequenced in a study of T cells in Graves' hyperthyroidism and ophthalmopathy. Amplification of TCR beta CDR3 regions was performed using RNA transcripts as template. The HTBI primer set served for first-round RT-PCR of the TCR CDR3. In TCRdb, the multiplex PCR reads were re-called with MiXCR into one record per CDR3 protein. The sample records about 420,000 distinct CDR3 sequences, 15% to 18% being singletons. Sequencing used blood. The receptors were gathered from a woman under 30 with Graves' hyperthyroidism.

This clonotype was counted many times. This rearrangement joins TRBV12-3 or TRBV12-4 to TRBJ2-1; 11 bases map to TRBD2. The J segment lost 3 bases and the V segment lost 2 bases, leaving 9 bases of the junction unmatched. The CDR3 has 18 amino acids. CDR3 nucleotides: TGTGCCAGCAGTTTAAGAGGGGGAGGGACTAGCGGCTACAATGAGCAGTTCTTC. Its protein product is CASSLRGGGTSGYNEQFF.

This clonotype was picked up a small number of times. The chain joins TRBV7-6 to TRBJ1-6, with D unresolved. Looked up from germline, CDR1 is SGHVS and CDR2 is FNYEAQ. V was cut by 4 bases and J by 10 bases, with 14 bases left in between. The CDR3 has 14 amino acids. CDR3 residues: CASSSGPSGSPLHF. The DNA for the CDR3 is TGTGCCAGCAGCTCCGGGCCTTCGGGGTCACCCCTCCACTTT.

This clonotype was seen ten or more times. This sequence joins TRBV6-1 and TRBJ2-3, with TRBD1 matching 8 bases. From germline, CDR1 is MNHNS and CDR2 SASEGT. There are 15 residues in the CDR3. V dropped 4 bases and J dropped 7; count of bases not matched to a gene: 10. In DNA form, the CDR3 reads TGTGCCAGCAGTGGAGGACAGGGAAGGGGTTATACGCAGTATTTT. Residues: CASSGGQGRGYTQYF.

This clonotype was found a few times. The chain links TRBV12-3 or TRBV12-4 to TRBJ2-7; D is unresolved. V gave up 4 bases and J gave up 2 bases, with 9 bases separating them. CDR3 size: 13 residues. This chain's CDR3 is CASSSTPAYEQYF. As DNA, the CDR3 is TGTGCCAGCAGTTCTACCCCCGCCTACGAGCAGTACTTC.

This chain links TRBV4-1 with TRBJ2-3; TRBD2 matches at 9 bases. Germline V lookup: CDR1 MGHRA, CDR2 YSYEKL. With V trimmed by 3 bases and J by 6 bases, 10 bases remained unmatched. The CDR3 sequence is 16 residues long. CDR3 DNA: TGCGCCAGCAGCCATCCCGGGTGGAGCGGGGGGGATACGCAGTATTTT. This gives the protein CASSHPGWSGGDTQYF.

This clonotype was counted many times. The V and J genes are TRBV6-1 and TRBJ2-5, with 7 nucleotides matching TRBD1. The V segment lost 6 bases and the J segment 7 bases; nucleotides outside the gene matches: 8. This CDR3 comprises 13 residues. Per germline, CDR1 MNHNS and CDR2 SASEGT. Here the CDR3 reads CASRDRAGWTQYF. In DNA form, the CDR3 reads TGTGCCAGCAGAGACAGGGCTGGGTGGACCCAGTACTTC.

This clonotype was counted at least ten times. J is TRBJ2-7 and V is TRBV7-2, with no clear D. The germline gives CDR1 SGHTA, CDR2 FQGNSA. Trimming pared 0 bases from V and 2 bases from J, leaving 8 bases between. This CDR3 region has 14 residues. The CDR3 reads CASSLAGSAYEQYF. The CDR3, as DNA: TGTGCCAGCAGCTTAGCGGGCTCTGCCTACGAGCAGTACTTC.

The J gene is TRBJ2-2, the V gene TRBV10-2; 9 bases match TRBD1. The V and J ends lost 3 bases and 3 bases, in that order; junction bases with no gene match: 8. Germline CDR1 and CDR2: WSHSY and SAAADI. CDR3 length: 17 residues. The CDR3 nucleotides read TGCGCCAGCAGTGACCCTCCCGGGACAGGGCACACCGGGGAGCTGTTTTTT. Its translation: CASSDPPGTGHTGELFF.

The genes are TRBV11-2 and TRBJ2-1, with 13 bases lining up with TRBD2. The CDR3 sequence is 16 residues long. Germline values: CDR1 SGHAT, CDR2 FQNNGV. J lost 9 bases, V lost 4 bases, and 9 bases had no gene match. CDR3 nucleotides: TGTGCCAGCAGCTACACTAGCGGGGGGGCCGTAGTTGAGCAGTTCTTC. Translating it yields CASSYTSGGAVVEQFF.

The chain uses TRBV6-1 and TRBJ2-1, with TRBD1 matching over 7 bases. V was pared by 7 bases and J by 3 bases, with 9 bases of the junction left unmatched. The CDR3 extends over 15 amino acids. Per the germline V gene, CDR1 is MNHNS and CDR2 is SASEGT. The CDR3: CASTPRGGNYNEQFF. The CDR3 bases are TGTGCCAGCACCCCCAGAGGGGGCAACTACAATGAGCAGTTCTTC.

This clonotype was counted between two and nine times. The gene calls are TRBV7-2 and TRBJ2-1, with 11 bases lining up with TRBD2. Unmatched junction bases numbered 2, after V lost 4 bases and J lost 3 bases. The CDR3 runs to 15 residues. Germline V gene lookup returns CDR1 SGHTA and CDR2 FQGNSA. The CDR3 spells CASSSTSGGYNEQFF. CDR3 DNA sequence: TGTGCCAGCAGCTCAACTAGCGGGGGCTACAATGAGCAGTTCTTC.

This clonotype has a handful of counts. The gene calls are TRBV15 and TRBJ1-1, with D unresolved. Germline loops: CDR1 LNHNV, CDR2 YYDKDF (reference sequence). The CDR3 runs to 16 residues. The V and J ends lost 4 bases and 2 bases respectively, with 17 bases between them. The DNA of the CDR3 is TGTGCCACCAGCACGGCAGTGAGGAATCCAAACACTGAAGCTTTCTTT. Protein product: CATSTAVRNPNTEAFF.

To note about this clonotype: A read error may produce the germline difference seen at one junction end. The rearrangement joins TRBV6-1 to TRBJ2-7, with 11 bases fitting TRBD1. The CDR3 is made up of 16 amino acids. Germline CDR1 reads MNHNS; CDR2 reads SASEGT. The DNA of the CDR3 is TGTGCCAGCGGTGAATTGAAGGGACAGGGGGGGGACGAGCAGTACTTC. It specifies CASGELKGQGGDEQYF.

This clonotype was counted ten times or more. The V gene is TRBV11-1, the J gene TRBJ2-1, with 11 nucleotides matching TRBD2. The CDR3 loop spans 16 amino acids. J gave up 8 bases and V 3 bases, and 9 bases lay outside the gene matches. The germline V gene has CDR1 SGHAT and CDR2 FQDESV (reference sequence). The CDR3 region has the DNA TGTGCCAGCAGCTTTCCACTAGCGGGAGTTGTGGATGAGCAGTTCTTC. Protein product: CASSFPLAGVVDEQFF. The entire variable domain, with the rest obtained from reference TRBV11-1 and TRBJ2-1, is as follows: EAEVAQSPRYKITEKSQAVAFWCDPISGHATLYWYRQILGQGPELLVQFQDESVVDDSQLPKDRFSAERLKGVDSTLKIQPAELGDSAMYLCASSFPLAGVVDEQFFGPGTRLTVL.

On this clonotype: This could be a read error, since a much larger clone is one nucleotide away. The rearrangement joins TRBV7-9 to TRBJ2-3; perhaps TRBD2 as D (6 bases). CDR1 is SEHNR and CDR2 is FQNEAQ in the germline V gene (reference sequence). This CDR3 has 12 residues. Trimming cost V 8 bases and J 7 bases, with 13 bases left between them. CDR3 residues: CASGLEGNTQYF. As DNA, the CDR3 is TGTGCCAGCGGACTGGAGGGGAATACGCAGTATTTT.

This clonotype came up a few times. One end of the junction varies from germline; a read error may be responsible. This chain joins TRBV5-1 and TRBJ1-4; 8 positions agree with TRBD1. The germline CDR1 and CDR2 sequences are SGHRS and YFSETQ. The CDR3 runs to 15 residues. CDR3 DNA: TGCGCCAGCAGCTTAAAGGGACAGGTCGATGAAAAACTGGTTTTT. Protein: CASSLKGQVDEKLVF.

With respect to this clonotype: This may arise from a read error, as a much more abundant clone is one base away. The CDR3 DNA follows: TGTGCCAGGGAAGTTAGCTGGGGGTGGTACACCGGGGAGCTGTCTTTT. This gives the protein CAREVSWGWYTGELSF. This chain links TRBV6-1 with TRBJ2-2, with D perhaps matching TRBD1 or TRBD2 (5 bases each). Germline CDR1 and CDR2: MNHNS and SASEGT. This CDR3 spans 16 amino acids.

Notes on this clonotype: One end of the junction does not line up with germline, which may come from a read error. The V and J genes are TRBV20-1 and TRBJ1-3; D gene ambiguous. CDR1 and CDR2 from the germline V gene are DFQATT and SNEGSKA (reference sequence). This CDR3 contains 14 residues. The CDR3 spells CGARRGGTGNTIYF. CDR3 in DNA: TGCGGTGCTAGGAGAGGCGGCACTGGAAACACCATATATTTT.

This chain links TRBV6-1 with TRBJ2-2; 7 bases align to TRBD1. Germline CDR1 and CDR2: MNHNS and SASEGT. CDR3 length: 15 amino acids. Trimming at V came to 7 bases and at J to 4 bases, leaving 9 bases not matched to a gene. DNA for the CDR3: TGTGCCAGCACACAGACAGGGTTGGGCACCGGGGAGCTGTTTTTT. Translation gives CASTQTGLGTGELFF.

The chain recombines TRBV27 with TRBJ2-6; the D is unclear. Germline V gives CDR1 MNHEY, CDR2 SMNVEV (reference sequence). The CDR3 consists of 13 residues. V dropped 10 bases and J dropped 0 bases, with 7 bases sitting between them. In DNA, the CDR3 is TGTGCCACCCGGAGCTCTGGGGCCAACGTCCTGACTTTC. This encodes CATRSSGANVLTF.

The table lists this clonotype with many counts. The V gene is TRBV20-1, the J gene TRBJ1-2; possible D gene TRBD1, 5 bases. Germline V gene sequence: CDR1 DFQATT, CDR2 SNEGSKA (reference sequence). The CDR3 length is 16 residues. V lost 1 base and J 4 bases, leaving 19 bases between the germline ends. The DNA of the CDR3 is TGCAGTGCTAGAGCTTACGGGGGAACTCGTATCTATGGCTACACCTTC. Its protein is CSARAYGGTRIYGYTF.

The table lists this clonotype with a few counts. The chain recombines TRBV29-1 with TRBJ2-5; the match to TRBD2 covers 10 bases. Germline lookup yields CDR1 SQVTM and CDR2 ANQGSEA. V shed 1 base and J 4 bases; nucleotides not matched to a gene: 9. The CDR3 has 16 residues. This chain's CDR3 is CSVEGLAGVPRETQYF. The DNA for the CDR3 is TGCAGCGTTGAAGGGCTAGCGGGAGTCCCCCGAGAGACCCAGTACTTC.

This clonotype was recorded a few times. The chain has TRBV4-1 and TRBJ2-1; TRBD2 matches 7 bases. The germline V gene has CDR1 MGHRA and CDR2 YSYEKL. The V and J ends lost 1 base and 3 bases, in that order; junction bases with no gene match: 6. The CDR3 has 16 residues. The CDR3 DNA is TGCGCCAGCAGCCAAGGGGCGGGAGACTACTACAATGAGCAGTTCTTC. Translating it yields CASSQGAGDYYNEQFF.

This chain connects TRBV5-4 to TRBJ2-2; no clear D gene. The CDR3 is made up of 13 amino acids. Per the germline V gene, CDR1 is SGHNT and CDR2 is YYREEE (reference sequence). V was pared by 4 bases and J by 3 bases, with 7 bases between. CDR3 DNA: TGTGCCAGCAGCCCCAAGGACACCGGGGAGCTGTTTTTT. This gives the protein CASSPKDTGELFF.

At least ten counts were recorded for this clonotype. The chain carries TRBV18 and TRBJ2-4; perhaps TRBD2 as D (6 bases). The length of the CDR3 is 14 residues. V was shortened by 2 bases and J by 9 bases, with 14 bases between the two germline ends. Per the germline V gene, CDR1 is KGHSH and CDR2 is LQKENI. CDR3 sequence: CASSPASAGTIQYF. The CDR3 nucleotides are TGTGCCAGCTCACCAGCGTCGGCGGGGACCATTCAGTACTTC.